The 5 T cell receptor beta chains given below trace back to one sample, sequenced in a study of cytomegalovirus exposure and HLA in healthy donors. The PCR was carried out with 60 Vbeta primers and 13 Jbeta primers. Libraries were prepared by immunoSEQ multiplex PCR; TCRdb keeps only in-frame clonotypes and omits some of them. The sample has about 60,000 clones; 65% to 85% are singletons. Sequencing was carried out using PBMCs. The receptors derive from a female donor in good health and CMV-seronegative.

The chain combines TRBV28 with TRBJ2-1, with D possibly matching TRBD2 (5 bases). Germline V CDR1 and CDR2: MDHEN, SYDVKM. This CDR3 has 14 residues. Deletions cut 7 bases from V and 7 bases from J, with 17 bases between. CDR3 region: CASTRGSLRNEQFF. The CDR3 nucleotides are TGTGCCAGCACTAGAGGGTCTCTACGGAATGAGCAGTTCTTC.

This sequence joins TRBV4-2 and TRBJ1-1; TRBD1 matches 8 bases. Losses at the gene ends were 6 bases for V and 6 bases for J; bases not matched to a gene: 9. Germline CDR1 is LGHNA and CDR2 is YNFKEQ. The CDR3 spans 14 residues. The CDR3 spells CASRMGQDFSEAFF. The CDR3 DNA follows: TGTGCCAGCAGGATGGGACAGGATTTTTCTGAAGCTTTCTTT.

The CDR3 bases are TGCAGCGTGACCACAGGGTTCAATTCACCCCTCCACTTT. Translating it yields CSVTTGFNSPLHF. The V gene is TRBV29-1, the J gene TRBJ1-6, with D tentatively TRBD1 (6 bases). The germline gives CDR1 SQVTM, CDR2 ANQGSEA. The CDR3 is 13 amino acids. The germline V and J ends were trimmed by 6 bases and 7 bases, with 13 bases remaining between them.

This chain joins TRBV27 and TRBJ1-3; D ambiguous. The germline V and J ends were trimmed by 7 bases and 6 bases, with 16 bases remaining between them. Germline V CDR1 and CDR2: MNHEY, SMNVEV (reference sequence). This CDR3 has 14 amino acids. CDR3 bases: TGTGCCAGCACCCTGCCCGGGGAAGTAAACACCATATATTTT. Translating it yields CASTLPGEVNTIYF.

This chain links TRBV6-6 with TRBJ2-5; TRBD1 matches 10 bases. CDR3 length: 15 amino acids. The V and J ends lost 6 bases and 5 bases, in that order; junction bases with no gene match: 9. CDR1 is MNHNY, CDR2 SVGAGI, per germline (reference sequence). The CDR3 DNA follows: TGTGCCAGCAGCCTCGGGGGACAGGGGACGGAGACCCAGTACTTC. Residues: CASSLGGQGTETQYF.